The next 30 T cell receptor beta chains were all read from a single sample in a study of T cell repertoires in cytomegalovirus infection. Which antigens these TCRs recognize remains unknown. TCRdb independently ran MiXCR on the reads; one entry per CDR3 protein. The data hold 650,000 to 900,000 distinct CDR3 sequences, with under 35% observed a single time. The material sequenced was cultured CD8+ T cells from PBMCs, taken from culture after CMV antigen stimulation. These receptors were collected from a human donor in good health (CMV status not recorded). Some clones in this sample may be carry-over from other donors' samples.

This clonotype was counted only a few times. The chain recombines TRBV7-9 with TRBJ1-2, with 7 positions matching TRBD1. V gave up 8 bases and J gave up 6 bases; unmatched junction bases: 12. The CDR3 covers 14 residues. CDR1 SEHNR and CDR2 FQNEAQ come from the germline V gene (reference sequence). CDR3: CASFRFDRVHGYTF. The CDR3 nucleotides read TGTGCCAGCTTCCGATTCGACAGGGTACATGGCTACACCTTC.

This clonotype was detected only a few times. The chain combines TRBV12-3 or TRBV12-4 with TRBJ2-1, with a possible D match to TRBD2 (6 bases). The CDR3 has 14 residues. Trimming stripped 6 bases from V and 5 bases from J, with 14 bases between. The CDR3 sequence is CASRRPGDDNEQFF. The CDR3 DNA reads as TGTGCCAGCAGGCGGCCGGGGGACGACAATGAGCAGTTCTTC.

This clonotype was counted between two and nine times. This chain links TRBV19 with TRBJ1-1, with a possible D match to TRBD1 (6 bases). The length of the CDR3 is 15 residues. Germline V CDR1 and CDR2: LNHDA, SQIVND (reference sequence). The V gene lost 3 bases and the J gene lost 4 bases, with 15 bases spanning the gap. Here the CDR3 reads CASSIGSGVGTEAFF. In DNA form, the CDR3 reads TGTGCCAGTAGTATCGGATCAGGGGTCGGCACTGAAGCTTTCTTT.

The table lists this clonotype with a few counts. V is TRBV12-3 or TRBV12-4 and J is TRBJ1-3, with a weak D call TRBD1 (5 bases). Trimming cost V 3 bases and J 4 bases, with 13 bases left between them. The CDR3 length is 15 residues. The CDR3 bases are TGTGCCAGCAGTTTGACCCTATGGGGGGGAAACACCATATATTTT. Its protein product is CASSLTLWGGNTIYF.

In its sample, this clonotype was seen many times. The chain links TRBV7-6 to TRBJ2-2; no reliable D call. Trimming left V 1 base short and J 7 bases short, with 10 bases between. This CDR3 is 14 amino acids long. Looked up from germline, CDR1 is SGHVS and CDR2 is FNYEAQ. The CDR3 DNA follows: TGTGCCAGCAGCTTAGGTGTTGCGTTCGGGGAGCTGTTTTTT. This codes for CASSLGVAFGELFF.

The V and J genes are TRBV7-8 and TRBJ2-7; no definite D call. CDR3 length equals 13 residues. Trimming took 5 bases from V and 4 from J, leaving 12 bases between them. In germline, CDR1 is SGHVS, CDR2 FQNEAQ. The CDR3 reads CASSPPSRYEQYF. The CDR3 region has the DNA TGTGCCAGCAGCCCCCCGAGCAGGTACGAGCAGTACTTC.

This clonotype was recorded a few times. The chain combines TRBV6-2 or TRBV6-3 with TRBJ2-5, with 8 nucleotides matching TRBD2. The CDR3 sequence is 16 residues long. Germline V gene data show CDR1 as MNHEY and CDR2 as SVGEGT. Losses at the gene ends were 7 bases for V and 5 bases for J; bases not matched to a gene: 15. The CDR3 coding sequence is TGTGCCAGCACCCCTCTCGGGAGGGGGGGCCCTGAGACCCAGTACTTC. Translated, it gives CASTPLGRGGPETQYF.

The chain joins TRBV5-8 to TRBJ2-7; TRBD1 matches at 9 bases. V lost 4 bases to trimming and J lost 4 bases; unmatched junction nucleotides: 9. Germline CDR1 is SGHTS and CDR2 is YDEGEE. CDR3 length: 15 residues. The CDR3 spells CASSHPGQGKYEQYF. DNA of the CDR3: TGTGCCAGCAGCCACCCGGGACAGGGAAAATACGAGCAGTACTTC.

V and J are TRBV6-4 and TRBJ2-3; a possible D gene is TRBD2 (6 bases). The germline V and J ends were trimmed by 3 bases and 10 bases, with 20 bases remaining between them. Germline V gives CDR1 MRHNA, CDR2 SNTAGT. The CDR3 is made up of 15 amino acids. The CDR3 is CASSDFGAWGDPQYF. The DNA of the CDR3 is TGTGCCAGCAGTGATTTCGGGGCCTGGGGGGATCCGCAGTATTTT.

In this sample, this clonotype turned up a few times. The chain recombines TRBV4-2 with TRBJ1-1; TRBD1 matches at 8 bases. The V and J ends lost 3 bases and 1 base, in that order; junction bases with no gene match: 7. The CDR3 length is 16 residues. CDR1 is LGHNA and CDR2 is YNFKEQ in the germline V gene. This CDR3 is CASSQARTGRNTEAFF. The CDR3 region has the DNA TGTGCCAGCAGCCAGGCCCGGACAGGGCGGAACACTGAAGCTTTCTTT.

Only a few counts were recorded for this clonotype. CDR3 loop: CASSTWTVSSNQPQHF. CDR3 nucleotide sequence: TGTGCCAGTAGTACGTGGACAGTTTCTAGCAATCAGCCCCAGCATTTT. The chain recombines TRBV19 with TRBJ1-5; possible D gene TRBD1, 6 bases. The CDR3 sequence is 16 residues long. From germline, CDR1 is LNHDA and CDR2 SQIVND (reference sequence). The germline V and J ends were trimmed by 4 bases and 0 bases, with 13 bases remaining between them.

Note on this clonotype: Its ends do not fully match the called genes, so a read error is possible. The gene calls are TRBV12-3 or TRBV12-4 and TRBJ1-4; D is undetermined. This CDR3 has 11 amino acids. CDR3 DNA sequence: TGTGCCAGCAGCTCTGGTGAAAAACTGGTTTTT. As protein: CASSSGEKLVF.

This clonotype was recorded once. V and J are TRBV29-1 and TRBJ2-2, with D maybe TRBD1 (6 bases). Trimming pared 2 bases from V and 8 bases from J, leaving 21 bases between. Germline V gene sequence: CDR1 SQVTM, CDR2 ANQGSEA. The CDR3 spans 16 residues. The CDR3 loop is CSVEKRAVRGIGELFF. DNA of the CDR3: TGCAGCGTTGAAAAGAGGGCGGTCAGGGGAATTGGGGAGCTGTTTTTT.

This sequence joins TRBV6-5 and TRBJ2-4; tentatively, D is TRBD2 (6 bases). There are 16 residues in the CDR3. CDR1 and CDR2 (germline): MNHEY, SVGAGI. The V end was cut by 6 bases, the J end by 3 bases, with 18 bases between. The CDR3 reads CASRLAYGTGKNIQYF. As DNA, the CDR3 is TGTGCCAGCAGACTAGCTTACGGGACCGGCAAAAACATTCAGTACTTC.

The V gene is TRBV14, the J gene TRBJ1-6; D not certain. CDR3 length: 12 residues. V was clipped by 0 bases and J by 14 bases, with 8 bases between them. The germline gives CDR1 SGHDN, CDR2 FVKESK. CDR3 loop: CASSQDYTTLHF. In nucleotides, the CDR3 is TGTGCCAGCAGCCAAGATTACACGACCCTCCACTTT.

This clonotype was detected many times. The rearrangement joins TRBV6-2 or TRBV6-3 to TRBJ2-1; 8 bases are shared with TRBD1. Losses at the gene ends were 4 bases for V and 4 bases for J; bases not matched to a gene: 3. Germline V gene data show CDR1 as MNHEY and CDR2 as SVGEGT. The CDR3 loop spans 14 amino acids. DNA of the CDR3: TGTGCCAGCAGTTTTCGACAGGGGTACAATGAGCAGTTCTTC. As protein: CASSFRQGYNEQFF.

This chain uses TRBV6-6 with TRBJ2-3; D is perhaps TRBD2 (7 bases). The CDR3 spans 15 residues. Germline V gene lookup returns CDR1 MNHNY and CDR2 SVGAGI (reference sequence). V was shortened by 2 bases and J by 2 bases, with 11 bases between the two germline ends. Here the CDR3 reads CASSYRAGATDTQYF. The CDR3 coding sequence is TGTGCCAGCAGTTACCGGGCGGGGGCCACAGATACGCAGTATTTT.

This clonotype was counted at least ten times. The chain is built from TRBV12-3 or TRBV12-4 and TRBJ2-1; TRBD1 aligns across 9 bases. V gave up 3 bases and J gave up 7 bases; unmatched junction bases: 13. This CDR3 spans 17 amino acids. The CDR3 loop is CASSFAIGQGPTNEQFF. The CDR3 DNA reads TGTGCCAGCAGTTTCGCTATTGGACAGGGGCCGACAAATGAGCAGTTCTTC.

This clonotype was counted between two and nine times. The rearrangement links TRBV7-9 to TRBJ2-7; no clear D. CDR1 is SEHNR, CDR2 FQNEAQ, per germline (reference sequence). The CDR3 runs 15 residues. V gave up 2 bases and J gave up 2 bases, with 13 bases separating them. CDR3 DNA: TGTGCCAGCAGCTTATATGGTACGGGCCCCTACGAGCAGTACTTC. This encodes CASSLYGTGPYEQYF.

The J gene is TRBJ2-6, the V gene TRBV6-5; tentatively, D is TRBD1 (6 bases). The CDR3 has 18 amino acids. V lost 6 bases, J lost 1 base, and 19 bases lay in between. Germline V CDR1 and CDR2: MNHEY, SVGAGI. The CDR3 here is CASRRDRSNYSGANVLTF. CDR3 in DNA: TGTGCCAGCAGACGCGACAGGAGCAATTATTCTGGGGCCAACGTCCTGACTTTC.

This clonotype has just a few counts. CDR3 DNA sequence: TGTGCCGCCGCCGATTATGGCTACACCTTC. Protein: CAAADYGYTF. The chain combines TRBV6-1 with TRBJ1-2, with unresolved D. The CDR3 contains 10 residues. Germline CDR1 MNHNS, CDR2 SASEGT. Trimming left V 11 bases short and J 5 bases short, with 9 bases between.

The CDR3 DNA is TGTGCCTCCGGGCCCGGGACAGGGGGCGTTTATGGCTACACCTTC. Its protein is CASGPGTGGVYGYTF. V and J are TRBV27 and TRBJ1-2, with 12 nucleotides matching TRBD1. V shed 11 bases and J 5 bases; nucleotides not matched to a gene: 12. CDR1 is MNHEY, CDR2 SMNVEV, per germline (reference sequence). This CDR3 spans 15 amino acids.

This clonotype came up many times. J is TRBJ2-5 and V is TRBV7-6; no definite D call. This CDR3 contains 12 residues. Germline lookup yields CDR1 SGHVS and CDR2 FNYEAQ. V lost 3 bases and J 5 bases, leaving 7 bases between the germline ends. CDR3 DNA: TGTGCCAGCAGCTTCCTCGCGGAGACCCAGTACTTC. Its translation is CASSFLAETQYF.

This chain uses TRBV20-1 with TRBJ2-1; a possible D gene is TRBD1 (6 bases). V lost 3 bases to trimming and J lost 9 bases, with 21 bases between them. Per the germline V gene, CDR1 is DFQATT and CDR2 is SNEGSKA (reference sequence). The CDR3 is made up of 15 amino acids. In DNA form, the CDR3 reads TGCAGTGCTAGGTCGAGGGGGACGGAGTATGGTGAGCAGTTCTTC. Translating gives CSARSRGTEYGEQFF.

This clonotype was picked up one time. This chain connects TRBV10-2 to TRBJ2-4, with TRBD1 identical over 8 bases. Germline V lookup: CDR1 WSHSY, CDR2 SAAADI. The CDR3 runs to 19 residues. V lost 3 bases and J lost 0; bases outside the gene matches: 13. CDR3 in amino acids: CASSDFGTGLSGAKNIQYF. The CDR3 coding sequence is TGCGCCAGCAGTGATTTCGGGACAGGTTTGAGTGGAGCCAAAAACATTCAGTACTTC.

This clonotype was detected many times. This chain connects TRBV28 to TRBJ2-1, with 10 nucleotides matching TRBD2. The trim removed 2 bases at V and 3 bases at J, leaving 4 bases unmatched. The CDR3 has 16 amino acids. Germline CDR1 and CDR2: MDHEN and SYDVKM. The CDR3 DNA is TGTGCCAGCAGTTTAACCCGGACTAGCGGCTACAATGAGCAGTTCTTC. Translation gives CASSLTRTSGYNEQFF.

This clonotype was seen repeatedly, ten times or more. This rearrangement joins TRBV7-9 to TRBJ2-2; maybe TRBD2 (5 bases). The CDR3 consists of 18 residues. Germline values: CDR1 SEHNR, CDR2 FQNEAQ (reference sequence). The ends were cut back, 5 bases at V and 3 bases at J, with 22 bases in the middle. CDR3 region: CASSGVRGSEPDTGELFF. The CDR3 coding sequence is TGTGCCAGCAGCGGCGTGAGAGGGTCAGAACCTGACACCGGGGAGCTGTTTTTT.

The genes are TRBV20-1 and TRBJ2-3, with D unclear. From germline, CDR1 is DFQATT and CDR2 SNEGSKA (reference sequence). The V end lost 7 bases, the J end lost 6 bases, and 11 bases lay between the germline ends. CDR3 length equals 11 residues. The CDR3, as DNA: TGCAGTGTCCAGAGGTGGGATACGCAGTATTTT. Amino acids: CSVQRWDTQYF.

V is TRBV27 and J is TRBJ2-2; maybe TRBD1 (6 bases). The CDR3 spans 13 residues. The V gene lost 10 bases and the J gene lost 1 base, with 10 bases spanning the gap. Germline assignment: CDR1 MNHEY and CDR2 SMNVEV (reference sequence). The CDR3 nucleotides read TGTGCCACCAGGGGCCTGAACACCGGGGAGCTGTTTTTT. It yields the protein CATRGLNTGELFF.

J is TRBJ2-3 and V is TRBV6-6; D is tentatively TRBD1 or TRBD2 (5 bases each). Germline CDR1 is MNHNY and CDR2 is SVGAGI (reference sequence). Trimming stripped 6 bases from V and 6 bases from J, with 19 bases between. The CDR3 totals 15 residues. The CDR3 protein is CASRGRTYIRDTQYF. DNA of the CDR3: TGTGCCAGCAGGGGACGGACTTATATTCGGGATACGCAGTATTTT.